This T cell receptor beta chain was sequenced in a study of blood T cell repertoires in COVID-19. In germline, CDR1 is ENHRY, CDR2 SYGVKD. V trimming: 0 bases; J trimming: 0 bases; junction bases outside the gene matches: 7. This CDR3 contains 18 residues. The method was immunoSEQ multiplex PCR; TCRdb's version includes in-frame clones alone and lacks a portion of them. Found here are about 92,000 clones, about two thirds of them singletons; the top ten hold about 22%. This clone was detected many times. The chain recombines TRBV10-3 with TRBJ1-5, with 8 bases fitting TRBD1. Material for sequencing was peripheral blood. The receptor comes from a woman aged 55-75 years in a cohort sampled during active or convalescent COVID-19. The CDR3 nucleotides read TGTGCCATCAGTGAGTCCGGGACAGGAAGTTATAGCAATCAGCCCCAGCATTTT. This encodes CAISESGTGSYSNQPQHF.